This TCR beta chain was observed in a study of control samples from healthy donors and cancer patients. Assay: immunoSEQ multiplex PCR; the TCRdb copy retains only in-frame clones and omits some. The table includes roughly 94,000 clones, less than 85% detected once. This clonotype was sampled from a man between 70 and 80 years old with lung cancer. The sequencing input was PBMCs.

The CDR3 loop reads CASSLWGAGYTF. As DNA, the CDR3 is TGTGCCAGCAGTTTGTGGGGGGCGGGCTACACCTTC. V gene TRBV12-3 or TRBV12-4 combines with J gene TRBJ1-2, with D possibly being TRBD1 (6 bases). The CDR3 has 12 residues. V shed 3 bases and J shed 8 bases, with 10 bases lying between them.